This T cell receptor beta chain was captured by sequencing in a study of radiation and T cells in renal cell carcinoma. The time point is: blood 4 weeks post-SBRT, at nephrectomy. Treatment denoted: 15 Gy SBRT to primary tumor, nephrectomy 4 weeks later. Nephrectomy followed 15 Gy stereotactic body radiation by 4 weeks. On this clone: Its antigen is currently unknown.

Broader study findings: Baseline intratumoral clonotype presence is unknown without pretreatment biopsies.

Method: immunoSEQ multiplex PCR; TCRdb's copy keeps in-frame clones and lacks some. The data contain about 64,000 clones, 60% to 85% of them seen just once; the ten biggest clones take up approximately 6.8%. Looked up from germline, CDR1 is SGHTS and CDR2 is YDEGEE. The CDR3 has 15 amino acids. V lost 6 bases to trimming and J lost 2 bases; unmatched junction nucleotides: 6. This receptor was identified in a man aged 55 to 70 with renal cell carcinoma. The rearrangement uses TRBV5-8 and TRBJ2-1, with 9 bases identical to TRBD1. Sample: blood, taken from a patient whose treatment included radiotherapy and nephrectomy. The CDR3 spells CASTGDREAYNEQFF. The CDR3, as DNA: TGTGCCAGCACCGGGGACAGGGAGGCCTACAATGAGCAGTTCTTC.